This passage covers 6 T cell receptor beta chains from one sample sequenced in a study of cytomegalovirus exposure and HLA in healthy donors (dated by TCRdb to 2016 to 2017). The library came from the immunoSEQ multiplex PCR assay. The multiplex PCR relied on a mix of 60 forward primers for TCR Vbeta segments and 13 reverse primers for TCR Jbeta segments. TCRdb holds this immuneACCESS table with in-frame rearrangements only. Some clones are missing; in checked studies, unresolved V genes explain under half, and the rest has no known cause. The table for this sample lists about 190,000 clones; roughly four fifths of them were counted only once. 2% to 2.5% of the sample rests with the top ten. Material: PBMCs. Source of these receptors: a woman aged 25 to 39 in good health and CMV-seronegative.

The chain uses TRBV19 and TRBJ2-7, with D tentatively TRBD1 (7 bases). Trimming shortened V by 1 base and J by 1 base, and 8 bases separated the two germline ends. There are 14 residues in the CDR3. Germline CDR1 and CDR2: LNHDA and SQIVND (reference sequence). CDR3 sequence: CASSIAGGSYEQYF. The CDR3 DNA reads TGTGCCAGTAGTATAGCAGGGGGGTCCTACGAGCAGTACTTC. Using reference TRBV19 and TRBJ2-7 for the parts outside the CDR3, the full variable domain is DGGITQSPKYLFRKEGQNVTLSCEQNLNHDAMYWYRQDPGQGLRLIYYSQIVNDFQKGDIAEGYSVSREKKESFPLTVTSAQKNPTAFYLCASSIAGGSYEQYFGPGTRLTVT.

The V and J genes are TRBV2 and TRBJ1-4; 10 bases match TRBD1. The length of the CDR3 is 16 residues. V lost 5 bases to trimming and J lost 7 bases; unmatched junction nucleotides: 10. Germline V gives CDR1 SNHLY, CDR2 FYNNEI. The CDR3 loop is CASSTATGTGAEKLFF. The CDR3 DNA is TGTGCCAGCAGTACTGCTACCGGGACAGGGGCTGAAAAACTGTTTTTT.

The gene calls are TRBV30 and TRBJ2-2; 9 bases align to TRBD2. The CDR3 spans 19 residues. The V gene end was trimmed by 3 bases and the J gene end by 0 bases; junction bases not matched to a gene: 14. In germline, CDR1 is GTSNPN, CDR2 SVGIG (reference sequence). As DNA, the CDR3 is TGTGCCTGGAGCCCCCCCCCGGGCGGGAGGGAATCGAACACCGGGGAGCTGTTTTTT. Amino acids: CAWSPPPGGRESNTGELFF. Drawing the rest from reference TRBV30 and TRBJ2-2, the complete variable domain is SQTIHQWPATLVQPVGSPLSLECTVEGTSNPNLYWYRQAAGRGLQLLFYSVGIGQISSEVPQNLSASRPQDRQFILSSKKLLLSDSGFYLCAWSPPPGGRESNTGELFFGEGSRLTVL.

V gene TRBV20-1 combines with J gene TRBJ1-2, with TRBD1 as a possible D gene (6 bases). V was trimmed by 6 bases and J by 6 bases, leaving 11 bases between them. The germline CDR1 and CDR2 sequences are DFQATT and SNEGSKA (reference sequence). The CDR3 sequence is 11 residues long. DNA for the CDR3: TGCAGTGCGGACAGACGGAATGGCTACACCTTC. Translated, it gives CSADRRNGYTF.

The rearrangement joins TRBV15 to TRBJ2-1, with TRBD2 identical over 9 bases. The CDR3 extends over 14 amino acids. Trimming at V came to 5 bases and at J to 6 bases, leaving 5 bases not matched to a gene. Germline lookup yields CDR1 LNHNV and CDR2 YYDKDF (reference sequence). CDR3 nucleotides: TGTGCCACCAGCCTGGGACTAGCCGGCAATGAGCAGTTCTTC. Protein: CATSLGLAGNEQFF.

The chain couples TRBV5-1 to TRBJ1-6, with 7 bases identical to TRBD1. Germline lookup yields CDR1 SGHRS and CDR2 YFSETQ. The CDR3 runs to 13 residues. J was trimmed by 16 bases and V by 4 bases; bases with no gene match: 11. For the CDR3, the DNA is TGCGCCAGCAGCCTGAACTTCCGACAGGGACTCCACTTT. Its protein product is CASSLNFRQGLHF.